A selection of T cell receptor beta chains follows, all from one sample in a study of regulatory T cells in long-lasting Graves disease. Via MiXCR, TCRdb re-called the multiplex PCR reads, giving one row per CDR3 protein. The sample yields roughly 380,000 distinct CDR3 sequences, 16% seen once. These data are also associated with another study on T cells in Graves' hyperthyroidism and ophthalmopathy.

Source: peripheral blood mononuclear cells (PBMCs), taken at new diagnosis, from a patient treated with antithyroid drugs. These receptors all come from a man between 35 and 55 years old with Graves disease. The CDR3 runs from the conserved cysteine through the conserved F or W.

cdr3_length v_call cdr3_aa
17 TRBV7-3 CASSLRVLAGSWNEQFF
12 TRBV28 CASSFSGHEQYF
13 TRBV18 CASSATVRTEAFF
15 TRBV6-1 CASSTPGRPTLEQYF
14 TRBV29-1 CSVEDRNRADGYTF
14 TRBV30 CAWGQKGYNSPLHF
15 TRBV12-5 CASGLVNGGTDTQYF
13 TRBV11-3 CASSQAGINEQFF
16 TRBV3-1 CASSPAAVAGANVLTF
14 TRBV3-1 CASSQRDRAQGYTF
15 TRBV7-7 CASSLKGTGEETQYF
14 TRBV20-1 CSAKTGGPDNEQFF
14 TRBV6-1 CASNEQGAGEKLFF
16 TRBV6-8 CASSYEDRGLYNEQFF
14 TRBV6-5 CASSYGQVTDTQYF
14 TRBV27 CASSFAANTGELFF
14 TRBV20-1 CSAAAGAGGNTQYF
16 TRBV5-1 CASSQTPGQWNTEAFF
18 TRBV5-6 CASSSLQLSAGRGYGYTF
14 TRBV4-1 CASSSRDRGSPLHF
13 TRBV20-1 CSASWALMGEQYF
14 TRBV20-1 CSARDRLTGDTQYF
15 TRBV3-1 CASSQAALLTYGYTF
15 TRBV11-2 CASSLIRQSTDTQYF
12 TRBV30 CAWSKQGYEQFF
14 TRBV10-2 CASSRTGSEYGYTF
12 TRBV20-1 CSAREGFEGYTF
12 TRBV28 CAALRVGTEAFF
15 TRBV28 CASSLRYYSGNTIYF
17 TRBV18 CASSPPSRRTSTDTQYF
15 TRBV5-4 CASSSDRESYNEQFF
15 TRBV20-1 CSARGRGQGTYEQYF
17 TRBV2 CASSPPFTHLSNTEAFF
13 TRBV6-2/TRBV6-3 CASSYSLTAGYTF
16 TRBV2 CASSDLPPEWTGELFF
15 TRBV12-3/TRBV12-4 CASRLYSGSSYEQYF
15 TRBV7-3 CASSSERGPTYEQYF
15 TRBV27 CATRIRAVSTDTQYF
16 TRBV2 CASSEGGSAYNSPLHF
17 TRBV4-1 CASSQLDLGFSREEQYF
14 TRBV12-3/TRBV12-4 CASSLEGYNQPQHF
13 TRBV20-1 CSAARDTARSQHF
15 TRBV6-1 CASSPDRSNTGELFF
14 TRBV5-1 CATRGQGASETQYF
13 TRBV29-1 CSVGQGGGETQYF
14 TRBV3-1 CASSHRTDSYEQYF
11 TRBV27 CARSGGAPLHF
15 TRBV7-3 CASSPYGQGTDTQYF
16 TRBV2 CASSPGSPNSNQPQHF
15 TRBV20-1 CSARVPQVDSEKLFF
16 TRBV6-2/TRBV6-3 CASSYARNSGANVLTF
15 TRBV4-2 CASSPGQGASYEQYF
14 TRBV2 CASSVQGSGQPQHF
17 TRBV11-2 CASSPKPGLAGQETQYF